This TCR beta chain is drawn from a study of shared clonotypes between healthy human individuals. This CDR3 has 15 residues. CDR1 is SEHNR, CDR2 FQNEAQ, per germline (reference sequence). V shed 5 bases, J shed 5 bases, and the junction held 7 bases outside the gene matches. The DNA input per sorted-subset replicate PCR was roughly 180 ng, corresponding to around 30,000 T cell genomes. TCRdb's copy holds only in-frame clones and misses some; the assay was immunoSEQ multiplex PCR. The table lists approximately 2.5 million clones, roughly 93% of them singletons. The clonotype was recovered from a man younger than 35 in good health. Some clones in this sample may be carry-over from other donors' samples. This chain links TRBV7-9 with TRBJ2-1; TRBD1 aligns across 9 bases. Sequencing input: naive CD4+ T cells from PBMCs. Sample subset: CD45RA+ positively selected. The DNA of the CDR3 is TGTGCCAGCAGCACAGGGACAGGGCCTAACAATGAGCAGTTCTTC. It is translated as CASSTGTGPNNEQFF.